The rows below give T cell receptor beta chains drawn from one sample of a study of graft-versus-host responses after intestinal transplantation. Profiling relied on immunoSEQ multiplex PCR, and the TCRdb table lists in-frame clones only, not all of them. The repertoire holds about 98,000 clones, with around 86% as singletons. These receptors are not linked to any known antigen. The starting material was unstimulated CD8+ T cells sorted from spleen or lymph node cells, obtained before intestinal transplant. Source of these receptors: a human donor who received an intestinal transplant. Both conserved end residues are part of each CDR3. A D gene is named only where the DNA matches it firmly. Only some rows state a clone size, as once, few, many or a class for expanded clones.

clone_size | j_call | v_call | d_call | cdr3_length | cdr3_nt | cdr3_aa
NA | TRBJ2-7 | TRBV7-9 | TRBD1 | 15 | TGTGCCAGCAGCTTGGTGGGGACAGGGATCGACGAGCAGTACTTC | CASSLVGTGIDEQYF
NA | TRBJ2-7 | TRBV5-1 | TRBD2 | 15 | TGCGCCAGCAGCTACCGACTAGCGGGAGGCCGCGAGCAGTACTTC | CASSYRLAGGREQYF
NA | TRBJ2-1 | TRBV6-1 | NA | 15 | TGTGCCAGCACCGGGGGGCCGAGCTCCTACAATGAGCAGTTCTTC | CASTGGPSSYNEQFF
few | TRBJ2-2 | TRBV4-2 | NA | 14 | TGTGCCAGCAGCCAGGCCCGTCACACCGGGGAGCTGTTTTTT | CASSQARHTGELFF
NA | TRBJ1-5 | TRBV7-9 | NA | 14 | TGTGCCAGCAGCTCTTCAACCTTCAATCAGCCCCAGCATTTT | CASSSSTFNQPQHF
NA | TRBJ1-5 | TRBV6-6 | TRBD1 | 16 | TGTGCCAGCAGTTATAGGCCGGGACAGGATGCCCAGCCCCAGCATTTT | CASSYRPGQDAQPQHF
NA | TRBJ1-5 | TRBV6-5 | NA | 13 | TGTGCCAGCAGCACAGGGAACAATCAGCCCCAGCATTTT | CASSTGNNQPQHF
few | TRBJ1-3 | TRBV11-2 | NA | 15 | TGTGCCAGCAGCTTAGTGATAGGGGCTGGAAACACCATATATTTT | CASSLVIGAGNTIYF
NA | TRBJ2-1 | TRBV11-2 | TRBD1 | 15 | TGTGCCAGCAGCTTGAGTTTACAGGGGGCGGATGAGCAGTTCTTC | CASSLSLQGADEQFF
NA | TRBJ2-6 | TRBV6-4 | NA | 19 | TGTGCCAGCAGTGACTCTTGGGAAGGAATTCACTCTGGGGCCAACGTCCTGACTTTC | CASSDSWEGIHSGANVLTF
NA | TRBJ1-2 | TRBV5-6 | TRBD1 | 14 | TGTGCCAGCAGCTTTACAGGGGGCGCGGGTGGCTACACCTTC | CASSFTGGAGGYTF
NA | TRBJ1-4 | TRBV4-1 | NA | 15 | TGCGCCAGCAGCGCAAGTCTTGAAGGGTGGGAAAAACTGTTTTTT | CASSASLEGWEKLFF
few | TRBJ1-5 | TRBV4-1 | NA | 16 | TGCGCCAGCAGGCAAGGGACACAGTATAGCAATCAGCCCCAGCATTTT | CASRQGTQYSNQPQHF
NA | TRBJ1-2 | TRBV5-6 | NA | 13 | TGTGCCAGCAGTTGGAAAGGGTTTGATGGCTACACCTTC | CASSWKGFDGYTF
NA | TRBJ2-5 | TRBV23-1 | NA | 15 | TGCGCCAGCACCCCAACCCAAACAGGGAAAGAGACCCAGTACTTC | CASTPTQTGKETQYF
NA | TRBJ2-1 | TRBV7-8 | NA | 16 | TGTGCCAGCAGGGCTGACCGTGGGAGCTCCTACAATGAGCAGTTCTTC | CASRADRGSSYNEQFF
NA | TRBJ2-7 | TRBV13 | NA | 11 | TGTGCCAGCAGCTTTTCGTACGAGCAGTACTTC | CASSFSYEQYF
NA | TRBJ1-3 | TRBV19 | NA | 15 | TGTGCCAGTAGTATAGATGGATCGGCTGGAAACACCATATATTTT | CASSIDGSAGNTIYF
NA | TRBJ2-1 | TRBV28 | TRBD1 | 14 | TGTGCCAGCAGTTGGGGACAGGGGGCGAATGAGCAGTTCTTC | CASSWGQGANEQFF
few | TRBJ2-7 | TRBV19 | NA | 14 | TGTGCCAGTAGTATGGGGAGGCCGGTGGACGAGCAGTACTTC | CASSMGRPVDEQYF
NA | TRBJ2-7 | TRBV28 | TRBD2 | 13 | TGTGCCAGCAGGGTTAGCGGGAACTACGAGCAGTACTTC | CASRVSGNYEQYF
NA | TRBJ1-1 | TRBV9 | NA | 13 | TGTGCCAGCAGCGCCGGACCTGTCACTGAAGCTTTCTTT | CASSAGPVTEAFF
NA | TRBJ2-1 | TRBV9 | NA | 15 | TGTGCCAGCAGCGTAGCTGAGGGGCTCTACAATGAGCAGTTCTTC | CASSVAEGLYNEQFF
few | TRBJ2-5 | TRBV25-1 | NA | 14 | TGTGCCAGCAGTGTGCCAGGGCCCCAAGAGACCCAGTACTTC | CASSVPGPQETQYF
NA | TRBJ2-7 | TRBV19 | TRBD1 | 14 | TGTGCCAGTAGTATTGGGACAGGGGTTTACGAGCAGTACTTC | CASSIGTGVYEQYF
once | TRBJ2-7 | TRBV7-9 | TRBD2 | 15 | TGTGCCAGCAGCCTAGGACTAGCGGGAGGCTACGAGCAGTACTTC | CASSLGLAGGYEQYF
NA | TRBJ2-1 | TRBV6-5 | NA | 14 | TGTGCCAGCAGTTACTCGGCTGCGGACAATGAGCAGTTCTTC | CASSYSAADNEQFF
NA | TRBJ2-3 | TRBV29-1 | NA | 13 | TGCAGCGTTGAAGCGGGGGGCACAGATACGCAGTATTTT | CSVEAGGTDTQYF
NA | TRBJ1-4 | TRBV9 | TRBD1 | 16 | TGTGCCAGCAGCGTAGGACAGGGCGCAACTAATGAAAAACTGTTTTTT | CASSVGQGATNEKLFF
NA | TRBJ1-2 | TRBV6-5 | TRBD1 | 14 | TGTGCCAGCAGCGTGACAGGGTGGCCCTATGGCTACACCTTC | CASSVTGWPYGYTF
NA | TRBJ2-1 | TRBV19 | TRBD2 | 16 | TGTGCCAGTAGTGGACTAGCGGGTGGTCTATACAATGAGCAGTTCTTC | CASSGLAGGLYNEQFF
once | TRBJ2-3 | TRBV29-1 | NA | 14 | TGCAGCGTTGAAGATCGGACAAACACAGATACGCAGTATTTT | CSVEDRTNTDTQYF
NA | TRBJ1-1 | TRBV30 | NA | 15 | TGTGCCTGGAGTGTAGGGGTGGGGATGAACACTGAAGCTTTCTTT | CAWSVGVGMNTEAFF
NA | TRBJ2-3 | TRBV19 | NA | 17 | TGTGCCAGTAGTATAGGACGGCTAGTTCTTAGCACAGATACGCAGTATTTT | CASSIGRLVLSTDTQYF
few | TRBJ2-6 | TRBV6-6 | NA | 14 | TGTGCCAGCAAACAGGCAGCTGGGGCCAACGTCCTGACTTTC | CASKQAAGANVLTF
NA | TRBJ1-5 | TRBV6-6 | NA | 14 | TGTGCCAGCAGTTATCCCGAGGGAGATCAGCCCCAGCATTTT | CASSYPEGDQPQHF
NA | TRBJ1-6 | TRBV25-1 | NA | 18 | TGTGCCAGCAGTCTTCTTAGGGGGACCTCTTACCCCAATTCACCCCTCCACTTT | CASSLLRGTSYPNSPLHF
NA | TRBJ2-7 | TRBV2 | TRBD2 | 15 | TGTGCCAGCGGAGACCCCCGGGACTACTCTTACGAGCAGTACTTC | CASGDPRDYSYEQYF
NA | TRBJ1-1 | TRBV19 | NA | 14 | TGTGCCAGTAGCCCGTTGGGGGTTGGGACTGAAGCTTTCTTT | CASSPLGVGTEAFF
NA | TRBJ2-3 | TRBV27 | NA | 17 | TGTGCCAGCAGTCCCTCCCCCGACCACCCTACGGCAGATACGCAGTATTTT | CASSPSPDHPTADTQYF
NA | TRBJ1-2 | TRBV11-2 | TRBD1 | 14 | TGTGCCAGCAGCCAAGGGACAGGGTATGGTGGCTACACCTTC | CASSQGTGYGGYTF
NA | TRBJ1-2 | TRBV29-1 | NA | 12 | TGCAGCGTTGAAGGCAGGGAGGGTGGCTACACCTTC | CSVEGREGGYTF
NA | TRBJ2-3 | TRBV6-5 | NA | 13 | TGTGCCAGCAGTTGGTCTAGCACAGATACGCAGTATTTT | CASSWSSTDTQYF
NA | TRBJ1-1 | TRBV29-1 | TRBD1 | 12 | TGCAGCGTGGGACAGGAGCACACTGAAGCTTTCTTT | CSVGQEHTEAFF
few | TRBJ2-5 | TRBV9 | NA | 14 | TGTGCCAGCAGCGTAGAGGTAGGGGGGAAGACCCAGTACTTC | CASSVEVGGKTQYF
NA | TRBJ2-7 | TRBV7-9 | NA | 14 | TGTGCCAGCAGCTTGGTACAGCGACCCTACGAGCAGTACTTC | CASSLVQRPYEQYF